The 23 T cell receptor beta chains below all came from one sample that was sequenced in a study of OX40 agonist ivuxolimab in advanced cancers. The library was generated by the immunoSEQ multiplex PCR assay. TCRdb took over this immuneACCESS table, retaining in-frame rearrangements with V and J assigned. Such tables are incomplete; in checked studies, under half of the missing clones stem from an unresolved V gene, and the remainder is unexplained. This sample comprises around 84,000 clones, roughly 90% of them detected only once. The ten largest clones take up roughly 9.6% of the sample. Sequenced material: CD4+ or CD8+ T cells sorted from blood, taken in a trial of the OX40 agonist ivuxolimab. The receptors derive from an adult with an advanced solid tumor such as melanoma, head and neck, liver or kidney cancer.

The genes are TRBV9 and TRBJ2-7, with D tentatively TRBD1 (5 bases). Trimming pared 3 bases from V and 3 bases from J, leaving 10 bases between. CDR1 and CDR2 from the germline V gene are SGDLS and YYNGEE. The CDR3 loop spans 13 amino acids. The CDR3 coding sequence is TGTGCCAGCAGCGGGATAGACAGCTACGAGCAGTACTTC. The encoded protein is CASSGIDSYEQYF.

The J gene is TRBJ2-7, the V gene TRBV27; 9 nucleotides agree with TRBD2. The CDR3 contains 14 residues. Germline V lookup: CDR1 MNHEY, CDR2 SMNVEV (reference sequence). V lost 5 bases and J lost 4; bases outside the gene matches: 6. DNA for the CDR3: TGTGCCAGCAGTACCGGGACTAGCTCTTACGAGCAGTACTTC. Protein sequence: CASSTGTSSYEQYF.

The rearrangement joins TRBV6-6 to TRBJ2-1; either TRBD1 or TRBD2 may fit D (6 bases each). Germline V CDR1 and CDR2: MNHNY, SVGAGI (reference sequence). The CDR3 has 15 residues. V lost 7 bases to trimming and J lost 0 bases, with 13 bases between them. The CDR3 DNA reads TGTGCCAGCATCGTACAGGGAGGCTCCTACAATGAGCAGTTCTTC. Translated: CASIVQGGSYNEQFF.

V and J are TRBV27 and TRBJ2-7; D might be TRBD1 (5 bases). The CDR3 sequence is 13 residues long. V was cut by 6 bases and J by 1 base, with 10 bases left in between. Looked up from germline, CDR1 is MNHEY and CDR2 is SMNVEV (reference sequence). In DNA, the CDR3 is TGTGCCAGCAGGGGGCCCACTTCCTACGAGCAGTACTTC. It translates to CASRGPTSYEQYF.

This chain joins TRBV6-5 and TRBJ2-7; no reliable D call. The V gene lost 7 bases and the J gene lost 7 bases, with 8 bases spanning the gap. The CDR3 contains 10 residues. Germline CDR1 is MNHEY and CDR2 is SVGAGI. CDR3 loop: CASTLGEQYF. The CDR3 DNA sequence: TGTGCCAGCACCCTTGGGGAGCAGTACTTC.

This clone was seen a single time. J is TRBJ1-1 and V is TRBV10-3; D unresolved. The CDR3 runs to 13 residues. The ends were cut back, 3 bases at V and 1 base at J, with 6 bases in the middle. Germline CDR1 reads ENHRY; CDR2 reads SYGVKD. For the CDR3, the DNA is TGTGCCATCAGTGATGGGTGGAACACTGAAGCTTTCTTT. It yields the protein CAISDGWNTEAFF.

Here the CDR3 reads CASSLAGGSRNKASNEQFF. The CDR3 DNA reads TGTGCCAGCAGCTTAGCGGGCGGTAGCAGGAACAAGGCTTCCAATGAGCAGTTCTTC. The V and J genes are TRBV11-2 and TRBJ2-1; D is undetermined. The V gene's germline CDR1 is SGHAT and CDR2 FQNNGV. The CDR3 runs to 19 residues. The V end lost 1 base, the J end lost 6 bases, and 25 bases lay between the germline ends.

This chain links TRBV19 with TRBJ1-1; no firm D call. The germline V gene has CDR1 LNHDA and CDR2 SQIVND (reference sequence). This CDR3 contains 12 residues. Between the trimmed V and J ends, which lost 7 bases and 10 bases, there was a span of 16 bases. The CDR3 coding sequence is TGTGCCAGTAATCGGGGTCCTCTGGGAGCTTTCTTT. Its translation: CASNRGPLGAFF.

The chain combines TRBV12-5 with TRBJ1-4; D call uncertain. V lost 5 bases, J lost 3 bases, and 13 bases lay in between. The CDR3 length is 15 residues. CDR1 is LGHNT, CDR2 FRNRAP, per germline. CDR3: CASGPAAGANEKLFF. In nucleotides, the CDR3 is TGTGCTAGTGGTCCCGCGGCGGGAGCTAATGAAAAACTGTTTTTT. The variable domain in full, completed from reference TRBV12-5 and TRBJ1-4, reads DARVTQTPRHKVTEMGQEVTMRCQPILGHNTVFWYRQTMMQGLELLAYFRNRAPLDDSGMPKDRFSAEMPDATLATLKIQPSEPRDSAVYFCASGPAAGANEKLFFGSGTQLSVL.

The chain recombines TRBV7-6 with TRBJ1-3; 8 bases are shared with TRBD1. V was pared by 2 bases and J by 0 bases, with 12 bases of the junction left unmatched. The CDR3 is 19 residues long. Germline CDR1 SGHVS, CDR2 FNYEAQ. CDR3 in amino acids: CASSLRYRGSESSGNTIYF. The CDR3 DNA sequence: TGTGCCAGCAGCTTAAGGTACAGGGGGTCGGAGAGCTCTGGAAACACCATATATTTT.

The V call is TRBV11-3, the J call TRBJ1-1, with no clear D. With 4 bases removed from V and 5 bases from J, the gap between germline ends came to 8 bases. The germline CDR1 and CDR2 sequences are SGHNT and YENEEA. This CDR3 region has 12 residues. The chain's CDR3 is CASSYETTEAFF. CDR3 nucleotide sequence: TGTGCCAGCAGCTACGAGACGACTGAAGCTTTCTTT.

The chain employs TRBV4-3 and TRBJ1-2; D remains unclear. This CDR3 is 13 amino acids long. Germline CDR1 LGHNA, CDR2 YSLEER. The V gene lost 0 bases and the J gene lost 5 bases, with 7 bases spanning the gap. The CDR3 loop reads CASSQDPRYGYTF. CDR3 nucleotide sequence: TGCGCCAGCAGCCAAGATCCCCGGTATGGCTACACCTTC.

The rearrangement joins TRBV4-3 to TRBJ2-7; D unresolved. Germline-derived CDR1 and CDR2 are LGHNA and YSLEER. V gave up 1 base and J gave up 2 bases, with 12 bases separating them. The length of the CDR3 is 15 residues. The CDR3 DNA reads TGCGCCAGCAGCCAAGGGCTAGAAGGTACCTACGAGCAGTACTTC. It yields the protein CASSQGLEGTYEQYF.

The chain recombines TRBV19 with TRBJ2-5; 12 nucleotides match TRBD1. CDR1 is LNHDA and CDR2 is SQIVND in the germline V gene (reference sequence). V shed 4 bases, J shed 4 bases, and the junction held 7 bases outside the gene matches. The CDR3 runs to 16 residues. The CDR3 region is CASSRGTGGALETQYF. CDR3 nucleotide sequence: TGTGCCAGTAGTAGAGGGACAGGGGGCGCCTTAGAGACCCAGTACTTC.

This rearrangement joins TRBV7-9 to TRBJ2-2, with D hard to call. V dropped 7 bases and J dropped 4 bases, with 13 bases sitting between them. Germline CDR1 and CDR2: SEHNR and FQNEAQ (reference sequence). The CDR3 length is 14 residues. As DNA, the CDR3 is TGTGCCAGCACAAACTCCGTATTCACCGGGGAGCTGTTTTTT. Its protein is CASTNSVFTGELFF.

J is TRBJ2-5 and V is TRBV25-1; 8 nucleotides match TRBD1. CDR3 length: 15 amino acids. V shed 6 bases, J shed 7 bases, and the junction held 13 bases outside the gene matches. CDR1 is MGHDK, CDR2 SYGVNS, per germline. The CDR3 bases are TGTGCCAGCAGCCCAGTTGGCAGGGGGCAGGGGACCCAGTACTTC. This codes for CASSPVGRGQGTQYF.

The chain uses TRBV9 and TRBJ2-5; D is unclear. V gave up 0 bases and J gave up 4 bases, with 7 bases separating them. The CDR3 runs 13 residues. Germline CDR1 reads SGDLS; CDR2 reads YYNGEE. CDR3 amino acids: CASSVVTSETQYF. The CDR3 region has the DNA TGTGCCAGCAGCGTAGTCACGTCAGAGACCCAGTACTTC.

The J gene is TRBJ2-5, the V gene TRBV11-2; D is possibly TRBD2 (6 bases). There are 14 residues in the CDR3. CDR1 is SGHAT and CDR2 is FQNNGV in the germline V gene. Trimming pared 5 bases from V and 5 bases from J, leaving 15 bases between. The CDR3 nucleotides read TGTGCCAGCAGCCTGACTAGAAGGCTGGAGACCCAGTACTTC. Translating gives CASSLTRRLETQYF.

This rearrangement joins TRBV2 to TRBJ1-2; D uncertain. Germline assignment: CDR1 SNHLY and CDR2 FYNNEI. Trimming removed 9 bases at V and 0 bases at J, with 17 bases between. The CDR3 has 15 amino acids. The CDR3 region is CARKYGDGANYGYTF. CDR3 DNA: TGTGCCAGAAAATACGGAGACGGTGCTAACTATGGCTACACCTTC.

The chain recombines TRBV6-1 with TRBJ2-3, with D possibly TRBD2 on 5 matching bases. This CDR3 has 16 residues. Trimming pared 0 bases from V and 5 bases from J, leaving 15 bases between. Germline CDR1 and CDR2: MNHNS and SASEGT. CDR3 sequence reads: CASSEAAGPAIDTQYF. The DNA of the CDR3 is TGTGCCAGCAGTGAAGCCGCGGGTCCAGCGATAGATACGCAGTATTTT.

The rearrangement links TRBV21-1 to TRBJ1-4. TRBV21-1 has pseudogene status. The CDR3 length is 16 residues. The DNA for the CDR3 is TGTGCCAGCAGCACTCACGCCGGTGCCCCAAATGAAAAACTGTTTTTT. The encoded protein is CASSTHAGAPNEKLFF.

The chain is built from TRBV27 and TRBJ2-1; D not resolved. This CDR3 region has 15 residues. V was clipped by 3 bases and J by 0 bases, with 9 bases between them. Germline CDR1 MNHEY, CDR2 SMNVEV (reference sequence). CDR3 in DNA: TGTGCCAGCAGTTTGAGCATTAGCTCCTACAATGAGCAGTTCTTC. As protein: CASSLSISSYNEQFF.

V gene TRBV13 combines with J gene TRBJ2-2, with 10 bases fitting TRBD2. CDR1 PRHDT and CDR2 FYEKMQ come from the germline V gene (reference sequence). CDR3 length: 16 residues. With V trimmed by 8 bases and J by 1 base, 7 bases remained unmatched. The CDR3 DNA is TGTGCCAGCGCCCCCACTAGCGGGGAGAACACCGGGGAGCTGTTTTTT. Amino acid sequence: CASAPTSGENTGELFF.